The 17 T cell receptor beta chains presented below share a single source sample, sequenced in a study of CD8 T cells in Susac syndrome. Random hexamers were used to reverse transcribe the RNA input (0.5 to 1 ug). TCRdb re-analysed the immunoSEQ multiplex PCR reads in MiXCR, keeping a single row per CDR3 protein. The repertoire holds fewer than 85,000 distinct CDR3 sequences, roughly 94% seen once, with 0.52% in the top ten. Sequencing input: CD8+ T cells from PBMCs. The receptors originated from a human donor with Susac syndrome.

The rearrangement joins TRBV6-5 to TRBJ2-5, with a weak D call TRBD1 (6 bases). Germline V gene sequence: CDR1 MNHEY, CDR2 SVGAGI. The CDR3 is 17 amino acids. V lost 2 bases and J lost 0, with 16 bases in between. The CDR3 is CASSYLSPGEYQETQYF. Written as DNA, the CDR3 is TGTGCCAGCAGTTACCTTTCCCCAGGGGAGTACCAAGAGACCCAGTACTTC.

V and J are TRBV4-1 and TRBJ2-5; D not certain. V dropped 0 bases and J dropped 5 bases, with 13 bases sitting between them. Germline V gives CDR1 MGHRA, CDR2 YSYEKL. The CDR3 length is 15 residues. Here the CDR3 reads CASSQDGPGLETQYF. The CDR3 bases are TGCGCCAGCAGCCAAGATGGTCCGGGTTTGGAGACCCAGTACTTC.

This chain uses TRBV12-5 with TRBJ2-1; 11 bases line up with TRBD2. The germline CDR1 and CDR2 sequences are LGHNT and FRNRAP. The V segment lost 6 bases and the J segment 4 bases; nucleotides outside the gene matches: 5. The CDR3 contains 15 residues. CDR3 in DNA: TGTGCTAGTGGCCCGGGACTAGCGGCATACAATGAGCAGTTCTTC. Translation gives CASGPGLAAYNEQFF.

The rearrangement uses TRBV19 and TRBJ2-7, with D unresolved. CDR3 size: 12 residues. The V gene's germline CDR1 is LNHDA and CDR2 SQIVND (reference sequence). V shed 3 bases and J shed 5 bases, with 8 bases lying between them. CDR3 amino acids: CASSISSDEQYF. For the CDR3, the DNA is TGTGCCAGTAGTATTTCTAGTGACGAGCAGTACTTC.

The chain recombines TRBV4-3 with TRBJ2-1, with TRBD2 matching 11 bases. The V gene's germline CDR1 is LGHNA and CDR2 YSLEER. Trimming took 3 bases from V and 2 from J; bases not matched to a gene: 6. There are 17 residues in the CDR3. The CDR3 reads CASSHGLLAGAYNEQFF. In DNA, the CDR3 is TGCGCCAGCAGCCATGGGTTACTAGCGGGGGCCTACAATGAGCAGTTCTTC.

J is TRBJ1-2 and V is TRBV29-1; D is unresolved. The CDR3 is 14 amino acids. V dropped 1 base and J dropped 5 bases, with 14 bases sitting between them. Germline V gives CDR1 SQVTM, CDR2 ANQGSEA. The CDR3, as DNA: TGCAGCGTTGAAGCCCTCCGGGTCCAGTATGGCTACACCTTC. This translates into CSVEALRVQYGYTF. Full variable domain (missing parts from reference TRBV29-1 and TRBJ1-2): SAVISQKPSRDICQRGTSLTIQCQVDSQVTMMFWYRQQPGQSLTLIATANQGSEATYESGFVIDKFPISRPNLTFSTLTVSNMSPEDSSIYLCSVEALRVQYGYTFGSGTRLTVV.

The chain joins TRBV19 to TRBJ2-1; 15 bases line up with TRBD2. The CDR3 runs to 20 residues. Germline V gene lookup returns CDR1 LNHDA and CDR2 SQIVND (reference sequence). J lost 0 bases, V lost 6 bases, and 12 bases had no gene match. The CDR3 DNA reads TGTGCCAGTAGGGTGTCCCCGGGACTAGCGGGGGGCATCTCCTACAATGAGCAGTTCTTC. Its translation: CASRVSPGLAGGISYNEQFF.

The genes are TRBV2 and TRBJ2-7; TRBD1 matches at 9 bases. This CDR3 has 13 amino acids. V lost 10 bases, J lost 3 bases, and 7 bases stayed unmatched. Germline V gene data show CDR1 as SNHLY and CDR2 as FYNNEI. CDR3 residues: CAILTGQGYEQYF. For the CDR3, the DNA is TGTGCCATCTTAACGGGACAGGGCTACGAGCAGTACTTC. Complete variable domain (other parts from reference TRBV2 and TRBJ2-7): EPEVTQTPSHQVTQMGQEVILRCVPISNHLYFYWYRQILGQKVEFLVSFYNNEISEKSEIFDDQFSVERPDGSNFTLKIRSTKLEDSAMYFCAILTGQGYEQYFGPGTRLTVT.

This chain connects TRBV12-3 or TRBV12-4 to TRBJ1-2; 7 bases line up with TRBD1. This CDR3 is built from 12 residues. With V trimmed by 5 bases and J by 8 bases, 5 bases remained unmatched. This CDR3 reads CASSPRGSGYTF. DNA of the CDR3: TGTGCCAGCAGTCCCAGGGGGAGCGGCTACACCTTC.

This sequence joins TRBV12-5 and TRBJ2-2, with D perhaps TRBD1 or TRBD2 (5 bases each). V lost 1 base to trimming and J lost 1 base, with 10 bases between them. Germline V gene data show CDR1 as LGHNT and CDR2 as FRNRAP. The CDR3 extends over 16 amino acids. Here the CDR3 DNA reads TGTGCTAGTGGTTTGGGGGACGGAAGGAACACCGGGGAGCTGTTTTTT. Translating gives CASGLGDGRNTGELFF.

The chain has TRBV29-1 and TRBJ2-6; D not resolved. V was shortened by 5 bases and J by 0 bases, with 11 bases between the two germline ends. Germline CDR1 reads SQVTM; CDR2 reads ANQGSEA. The CDR3 contains 15 residues. CDR3 sequence: CSVLLSLSGANVLTF. The CDR3 nucleotides read TGCAGCGTTCTTCTTTCCCTCTCTGGGGCCAACGTCCTGACTTTC.

The J gene is TRBJ1-2, the V gene TRBV9; D not resolved. V lost 0 bases to trimming and J lost 8 bases, with 17 bases between them. The length of the CDR3 is 15 residues. Germline CDR1 SGDLS, CDR2 YYNGEE. CDR3 DNA: TGTGCCAGCAGCGTAGATAAGGGCCAGGAACGCGGCTACACCTTC. Translation: CASSVDKGQERGYTF.

The chain joins TRBV27 to TRBJ2-7; D is unclear. V lost 2 bases and J lost 4, with 9 bases in between. CDR1 and CDR2 from the germline V gene are MNHEY and SMNVEV (reference sequence). The CDR3 has 13 residues. CDR3: CASSLTEEYEQYF. CDR3 DNA sequence: TGTGCCAGCAGTTTAACAGAGGAGTACGAGCAGTACTTC.

The chain joins TRBV7-8 to TRBJ1-1; TRBD1 matches 7 bases. With 2 bases clipped from V and 8 bases from J, the junction kept 5 bases outside the gene matches. CDR3 length: 13 residues. Germline CDR1 reads SGHVS; CDR2 reads FQNEAQ. The CDR3: CASSLYRGWEAFF. CDR3 in DNA: TGTGCCAGCAGCTTATACAGGGGATGGGAAGCTTTCTTT.

This rearrangement joins TRBV7-3 to TRBJ1-2, with unresolved D. V was shortened by 2 bases and J by 13 bases, with 17 bases between the two germline ends. CDR3 length: 13 residues. In germline, CDR1 is SGHTA, CDR2 FQGTGA. The CDR3 DNA sequence: TGTGCCAGCAGCTTACCTGGGCAGCCCGCAGCCACCTTC. It codes for CASSLPGQPAATF.

The chain employs TRBV4-1 and TRBJ2-3; D not certain. Germline V lookup: CDR1 MGHRA, CDR2 YSYEKL. The CDR3 runs 15 residues. Trimming removed 0 bases from V and 5 bases from J, with 12 bases in between. This chain's CDR3 is CASSQEPQALDTQYF. The CDR3 DNA sequence: TGCGCCAGCAGCCAAGAACCACAAGCTCTAGATACGCAGTATTTT.

The chain combines TRBV20-1 with TRBJ2-7; D is undetermined. Per the germline V gene, CDR1 is DFQATT and CDR2 is SNEGSKA (reference sequence). Trimming took 5 bases from V and 0 from J, leaving 8 bases between them. The CDR3 length is 12 residues. The CDR3 loop reads CSAPIGSYEQYF. The CDR3 DNA reads TGCAGTGCTCCGATTGGCTCCTACGAGCAGTACTTC.